These 23 T cell receptor beta chains came from one sample sequenced in a study of cytomegalovirus exposure and HLA in healthy donors. The PCR ran on 60 Vbeta and 13 Jbeta primers. TCRdb's copy holds only in-frame clones and misses some; the assay was immunoSEQ multiplex PCR. This table holds about 150,000 clones, around 79% found once. Specimen: PBMCs. These receptors were collected from a woman aged 25-40 years in good health and CMV-seronegative.

This clone has just one count. The V gene is TRBV5-6, the J gene TRBJ1-6; D gene uncertain. Germline V CDR1 and CDR2: SGHDT, YYEEEE. With 4 bases removed from V and 7 bases from J, the gap between germline ends came to 18 bases. The CDR3 is 16 residues long. The CDR3 nucleotides are TGTGCCAGCAGCGAGTCCCAACTCACCGGGAATTCACCCCTCCACTTT. Its protein product is CASSESQLTGNSPLHF.

V is TRBV4-2 and J is TRBJ2-3; 8 nucleotides line up with TRBD2. The CDR3 runs 14 residues. V was clipped by 8 bases and J by 4 bases; unmatched bases: 8. Looked up from germline, CDR1 is LGHNA and CDR2 is YNFKEQ. The CDR3 region is CASGRAGAADTQYF. CDR3 nucleotides: TGTGCCAGCGGCCGAGCGGGGGCGGCAGATACGCAGTATTTT.

The genes are TRBV7-9 and TRBJ2-7, with D possibly being TRBD1 (6 bases). The germline CDR1 and CDR2 sequences are SEHNR and FQNEAQ (reference sequence). Trimming shortened V by 6 bases and J by 0 bases, and 18 bases separated the two germline ends. The CDR3 totals 16 residues. This chain's CDR3 is CASRANSGQLSYEQYF. The CDR3 DNA reads TGTGCCAGCAGAGCAAACTCAGGACAGCTCTCCTACGAGCAGTACTTC. The full variable domain, in which reference TRBV7-9 and TRBJ2-7 provide the parts outside the CDR3, is DTGVSQNPRHKITKRGQNVTFRCDPISEHNRLYWYRQTLGQGPEFLTYFQNEAQLEKSRLLSDRFSAERPKGSFSTLEIQRTEQGDSAMYLCASRANSGQLSYEQYFGPGTRLTVT.

The chain couples TRBV5-1 to TRBJ2-3; 9 bases are a match to TRBD1. CDR1 and CDR2 (germline): SGHRS, YFSETQ. The CDR3 has 17 residues. Germline trimming cut 0 bases from V and 4 bases from J; bases unmatched to any gene: 9. DNA for the CDR3: TGCGCCAGCAGCTTGGTGGGACAGGGTGTGATCGCAGATACGCAGTATTTT. It codes for CASSLVGQGVIADTQYF.

The chain carries TRBV5-1 and TRBJ2-3; D perhaps matches TRBD2 (5 bases). Germline CDR1 and CDR2: SGHRS and YFSETQ. Trimming removed 0 bases from V and 8 bases from J, with 7 bases in between. This CDR3 contains 12 residues. CDR3 residues: CASSLAGVTQYF. The CDR3 coding sequence is TGCGCCAGCAGCTTGGCCGGGGTTACGCAGTATTTT. Together with reference TRBV5-1 and TRBJ2-3, the CDR3 gives the full variable domain: KAGVTQTPRYLIKTRGQQVTLSCSPISGHRSVSWYQQTPGQGLQFLFEYFSETQRNKGNFPGRFSGRQFSNSRSEMNVSTLELGDSALYLCASSLAGVTQYFGPGTRLTVL.

This clone has only a few counts. The V gene is TRBV6-1, the J gene TRBJ1-1; D is unresolved. The CDR3 covers 14 residues. Germline V gene sequence: CDR1 MNHNS, CDR2 SASEGT. V lost 4 bases to trimming and J lost 8 bases, with 17 bases between them. CDR3 nucleotides: TGTGCCAGCAGTGGTGGACTGACCTCGCGCGAAGCTTTCTTT. Protein product: CASSGGLTSREAFF.

V usage is TRBV6-5 and J usage is TRBJ1-4; D may be TRBD1 (5 bases). The ends were cut back, 6 bases at V and 4 bases at J, with 9 bases in the middle. This CDR3 region has 13 residues. Germline V gives CDR1 MNHEY, CDR2 SVGAGI. CDR3 sequence: CASRMTVNEKLFF. The DNA of the CDR3 is TGTGCCAGCAGAATGACAGTTAATGAAAAACTGTTTTTT.

V and J are TRBV6-5 and TRBJ1-2, with D perhaps TRBD1 (6 bases). Between the trimmed V and J ends, which lost 6 bases and 0 bases, there was a span of 14 bases. The CDR3 is 15 residues long. The germline CDR1 and CDR2 sequences are MNHEY and SVGAGI. The CDR3 sequence: CASRQAGTTNYGYTF. The CDR3, as DNA: TGTGCCAGCAGACAAGCCGGGACAACTAACTATGGCTACACCTTC.

This chain uses TRBV27 with TRBJ2-1, with 13 bases matching TRBD2. Germline CDR1 MNHEY, CDR2 SMNVEV (reference sequence). With V trimmed by 5 bases and J by 6 bases, 13 bases remained unmatched. The CDR3 sequence is 18 residues long. For the CDR3, the DNA is TGTGCCAGCAGTCTCCGGACTAGCGGGGGTCCAGGGGGCAATGAGCAGTTCTTC. Its protein is CASSLRTSGGPGGNEQFF.

The rearrangement joins TRBV7-9 to TRBJ2-5; D is unclear. Germline values: CDR1 SEHNR, CDR2 FQNEAQ (reference sequence). The CDR3 totals 13 residues. V lost 7 bases to trimming and J lost 2 bases, with 11 bases between them. Here the CDR3 reads CASTGWQQETQYF. The CDR3 DNA sequence: TGTGCCAGCACCGGGTGGCAGCAAGAGACCCAGTACTTC.

J is TRBJ2-3 and V is TRBV4-1, with D uncertain. With 0 bases removed from V and 0 bases from J, the gap between germline ends came to 10 bases. The germline gives CDR1 MGHRA, CDR2 YSYEKL. This CDR3 is built from 16 residues. The CDR3 loop reads CASSQENSPSTDTQYF. The CDR3 DNA reads TGCGCCAGCAGCCAAGAAAACTCCCCTAGCACAGATACGCAGTATTTT.

The genes are TRBV7-2 and TRBJ1-6; D remains unclear. Between the trimmed V and J ends, which lost 4 bases and 4 bases, there was a span of 14 bases. Germline CDR1 is SGHTA and CDR2 is FQGNSA. The CDR3 length is 16 residues. CDR3 region: CASSSRGVRYNSPLHF. The CDR3 DNA reads as TGTGCCAGCAGCTCTCGGGGAGTTAGGTATAATTCACCCCTCCACTTT.

The chain carries TRBV5-1 and TRBJ2-2; TRBD1 is a possible D gene (6 bases). Germline loops: CDR1 SGHRS, CDR2 YFSETQ. Trimming removed 4 bases from V and 7 bases from J, with 17 bases in between. This CDR3 contains 15 residues. The CDR3 coding sequence is TGCGCCAGCAGCCCCGGGACACTTGGAAACGGGGAGCTGTTTTTT. Translating gives CASSPGTLGNGELFF.

This chain uses TRBV18 with TRBJ1-1; 11 bases align to TRBD1. Trimming removed 3 bases from V and 3 bases from J; junction bases left unmatched: 3. Germline V lookup: CDR1 KGHSH, CDR2 LQKENI. This CDR3 contains 15 residues. CDR3 DNA sequence: TGTGCCAGCTCACCGGACAGGGGGCTTGACACTGAAGCTTTCTTT. Encoded protein: CASSPDRGLDTEAFF.

CDR3 sequence: CATSPGQGNIQPQHF. In DNA form, the CDR3 reads TGTGCCACCAGTCCAGGACAGGGGAACATTCAGCCCCAGCATTTT. The V call is TRBV15, the J call TRBJ1-5; 9 positions agree with TRBD1. Looked up from germline, CDR1 is LNHNV and CDR2 is YYDKDF (reference sequence). The CDR3 sequence is 15 residues long. Trimming cost V 6 bases and J 6 bases; bases outside gene matches: 9.

This clone was recorded a few times. This rearrangement joins TRBV9 to TRBJ2-5; D possibly corresponds to TRBD1 (5 bases). The V gene's germline CDR1 is SGDLS and CDR2 YYNGEE. The CDR3 runs 13 residues. The V end was cut by 10 bases, the J end by 1 base, with 14 bases between. The CDR3 spells CACEGAGQETQYF. The CDR3, as DNA: TGTGCCTGTGAAGGGGCAGGCCAAGAGACCCAGTACTTC.

Only a few counts were recorded for this clone. This chain connects TRBV6-5 to TRBJ2-1, with D unclear. With 2 bases removed from V and 2 bases from J, the gap between germline ends came to 10 bases. This CDR3 is 15 amino acids long. Germline V lookup: CDR1 MNHEY, CDR2 SVGAGI. This chain's CDR3 is CASSYEDSPYNEQFF. CDR3 sequence (DNA): TGTGCCAGCAGTTACGAAGATAGCCCCTACAATGAGCAGTTCTTC.

Comments on this clone: At one end, the junction sequence differs from germline, possibly due to a read error. This sample also contains other DNA sequences that code for the same CDR3. This chain joins TRBV5-4 and TRBJ1-1; 7 bases are shared with TRBD1. The CDR3 consists of 16 residues. CDR1 is SGHNT and CDR2 is YYREEE in the germline V gene (reference sequence). Here the CDR3 DNA reads TGTGCCAGCAGCCCTCCTAGGACAGGAAAGAACACTGAAGCCTTCTTT. Translating gives CASSPPRTGKNTEAFF.

In nucleotides, the CDR3 is TGTGCCAGCAGCCAAGATCGGGGGAACACTGAAGCTTTCTTT. Amino acid sequence: CASSQDRGNTEAFF. The rearrangement uses TRBV4-2 and TRBJ1-1; D is ambiguous. This CDR3 has 14 residues. The germline CDR1 and CDR2 sequences are LGHNA and YNFKEQ. Trimming left V 0 bases short and J 1 base short, with 6 bases between.

V and J are TRBV5-8 and TRBJ1-1; D unclear. Germline loops: CDR1 SGHTS, CDR2 YDEGEE. V was shortened by 4 bases and J by 11 bases, with 9 bases between the two germline ends. CDR3 length: 10 residues. CDR3 protein: CASSRVGAFF. The CDR3 DNA sequence: TGTGCCAGCAGCCGGGTCGGGGCTTTCTTT.

The chain has TRBV19 and TRBJ2-7, with 7 bases that match TRBD2. Trimming took 4 bases from V and 1 from J; bases not matched to a gene: 7. Per the germline V gene, CDR1 is LNHDA and CDR2 is SQIVND (reference sequence). This CDR3 region has 15 residues. CDR3 bases: TGTGCCAGTAGTAGGGGAGGGGTCGATTCCTACGAGCAGTACTTC. This translates into CASSRGGVDSYEQYF.

The J gene is TRBJ2-3, the V gene TRBV28, with 7 nucleotides matching TRBD1. This CDR3 has 15 amino acids. V lost 2 bases to trimming and J lost 2 bases; unmatched junction nucleotides: 4. Germline loops: CDR1 MDHEN, CDR2 SYDVKM. CDR3 amino acids: CASSLRTGNTDTQYF. CDR3 in DNA: TGTGCCAGCAGTTTAAGGACAGGCAACACAGATACGCAGTATTTT.

The table lists this clone with a few counts. V and J are TRBV7-2 and TRBJ2-2, with D possibly matching TRBD2 (6 bases). This CDR3 is 16 amino acids long. CDR1 SGHTA and CDR2 FQGNSA come from the germline V gene. Trimming pared 6 bases from V and 2 bases from J, leaving 16 bases between. CDR3 nucleotide sequence: TGTGCCAGCAGGCGGGGTTCGGGCTCCAACACCGGGGAGCTGTTTTTT. As protein: CASRRGSGSNTGELFF.